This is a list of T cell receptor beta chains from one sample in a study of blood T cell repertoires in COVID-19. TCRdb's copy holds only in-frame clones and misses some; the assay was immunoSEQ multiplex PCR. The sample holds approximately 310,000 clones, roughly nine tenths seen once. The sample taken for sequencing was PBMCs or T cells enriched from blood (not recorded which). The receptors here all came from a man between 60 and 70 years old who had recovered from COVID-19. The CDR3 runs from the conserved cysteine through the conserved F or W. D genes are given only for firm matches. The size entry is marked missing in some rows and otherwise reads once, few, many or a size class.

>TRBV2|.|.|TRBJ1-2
CASRPDNLNYGYTF
TGTGCCAGCAGACCGGACAATCTGAACTATGGCTACACCTTC
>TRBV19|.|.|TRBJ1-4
CASRSGEGKLFF
TGTGCCAGTAGATCGGGTGAAGGAAAACTGTTTTTT
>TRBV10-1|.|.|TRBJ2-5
CASSESGGETQYF
TGCGCCAGCAGTGAGTCCGGGGGAGAGACCCAGTACTTC
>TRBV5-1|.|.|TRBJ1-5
CASSLGGSGGNQPQHF
TGCGCCAGCAGCTTGGGAGGGTCGGGAGGCAATCAGCCCCAGCATTTT
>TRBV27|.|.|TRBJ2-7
CASSITYEQYF
TGTGCCAGCAGTATTACCTACGAGCAGTACTTC
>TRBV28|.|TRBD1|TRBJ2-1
CASRGQGVSYNEQFF
TGTGCCAGCAGAGGACAGGGGGTTTCCTACAATGAGCAGTTCTTC
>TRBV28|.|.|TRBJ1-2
CASSLRDSIFNYGYTF
TGTGCCAGCAGTTTAAGAGACAGTATCTTTAACTATGGCTACACCTTC
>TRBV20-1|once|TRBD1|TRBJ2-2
CSGSRQGNTGELFF
TGCAGTGGTAGTAGACAGGGGAACACCGGGGAGCTGTTTTTT
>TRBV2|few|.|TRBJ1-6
CAGQHEGNSPLHF
TGTGCCGGACAACATGAAGGAAATTCACCCCTCCACTTT
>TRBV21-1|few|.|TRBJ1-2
CASSKTYQGEECYGYTF
TGTGCCAGCAGCAAAACCTACCAGGGGGAAGAGTGCTATGGCTACACCTTC
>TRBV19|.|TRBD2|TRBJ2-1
CASSFWTSNSYNEQFF
TGTGCCAGTAGTTTTTGGACTAGTAACTCCTACAATGAGCAGTTCTTC
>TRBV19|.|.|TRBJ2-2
CASSIQGGRTGELFF
TGTGCCAGTAGTATACAGGGGGGCCGGACCGGGGAGCTGTTTTTT
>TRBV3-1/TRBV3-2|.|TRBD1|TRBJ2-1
CASSPQPGQGVAGSFYEQFF
TGTGCCAGCAGCCCCCAACCGGGACAGGGGGTAGCGGGATCGTTCTATGAGCAGTTCTTC
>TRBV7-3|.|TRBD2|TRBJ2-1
CASSFLAGVGNEQFF
TGTGCCAGCAGCTTCCTAGCGGGAGTGGGCAATGAGCAGTTCTTC
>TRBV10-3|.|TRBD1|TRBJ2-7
CAIRKTGKDEQYF
TGTGCCATCAGAAAGACAGGGAAGGACGAGCAGTACTTC
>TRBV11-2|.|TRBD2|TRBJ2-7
CASSLDIIAGSYEQYF
TGTGCCAGCAGCTTAGATATAATAGCGGGATCCTACGAGCAGTACTTC
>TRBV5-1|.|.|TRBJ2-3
CASMDSRSRTDTQYF
TGCGCCAGCATGGATTCGCGGAGTCGCACAGATACGCAGTATTTT
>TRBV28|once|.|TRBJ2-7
CASSSPIVQRTYEQYF
TGTGCCAGCAGTTCCCCGATTGTGCAGCGGACCTACGAGCAGTACTTC
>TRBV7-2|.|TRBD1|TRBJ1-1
CASSSRDRGSTEAFF
TGTGCCAGCAGCAGCAGGGACAGGGGAAGTACTGAAGCTTTCTTT
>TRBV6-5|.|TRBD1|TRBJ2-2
CASSSFGQVAGELFF
TGTGCCAGCAGTTCATTCGGACAGGTCGCCGGGGAGCTGTTTTTT
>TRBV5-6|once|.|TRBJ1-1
CASSRTVNTEAFF
TGTGCCAGCAGCAGGACTGTGAACACTGAAGCTTTCTTT
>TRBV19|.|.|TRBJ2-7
CASKETASSYEQYF
TGTGCCAGTAAAGAGACAGCCAGCTCCTACGAGCAGTACTTC
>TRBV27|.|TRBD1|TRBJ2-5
CASRLGQVAGTQYF
TGTGCCAGCAGATTAGGACAGGTCGCCGGGACCCAGTACTTC
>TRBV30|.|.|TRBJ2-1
CAWSFKASVGNEQFF
TGTGCCTGGAGTTTTAAAGCGTCGGTAGGCAATGAGCAGTTCTTC
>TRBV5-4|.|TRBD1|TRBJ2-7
CASSLVTGYTYEQYF
TGTGCCAGCAGCTTGGTGACAGGGTACACCTACGAGCAGTACTTC
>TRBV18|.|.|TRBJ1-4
CASSPNGGNEKLFF
TGTGCCAGCTCACCAAACGGAGGGAATGAAAAACTGTTTTTT
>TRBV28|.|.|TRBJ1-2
CASSPYAQGPYGYTF
TGTGCCAGCAGTCCTTACGCGCAGGGCCCATATGGCTACACCTTC
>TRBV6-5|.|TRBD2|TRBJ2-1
CASSYSEAGPQGEQFF
TGTGCCAGCAGTTACTCAGAAGCGGGACCCCAAGGTGAGCAGTTCTTC
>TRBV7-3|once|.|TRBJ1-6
CASSLGTNNSPLHF
TGTGCCAGCAGCTTAGGGACAAACAATTCACCCCTCCACTTT
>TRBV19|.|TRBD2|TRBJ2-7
CASSIRAGGGDEQYF
TGTGCCAGTAGTATAAGAGCGGGAGGTGGCGACGAGCAGTACTTC
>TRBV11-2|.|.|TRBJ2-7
CASSYLDLNTYEQYF
TGTGCCAGCAGCTATCTCGATCTGAACACCTACGAGCAGTACTTC